This TCR beta chain was profiled in a study of shared clonotypes between healthy human individuals. Germline loops: CDR1 MGHRA, CDR2 YSYEKL. The CDR3 length is 15 residues. V dropped 0 bases and J dropped 5 bases, with 13 bases sitting between them. Only in-frame clones appear in the TCRdb table, and some are missing; sequencing was by immunoSEQ multiplex PCR. Of about 1 million clones in the sample, 60% to 80% were seen once. The sample consisted of memory CD4+ T cells sorted from blood. As for subset: CD45RA-negative fraction. The chain recombines TRBV4-1 with TRBJ1-2; D not certain. The receptor was isolated from a man between 18 and 35 years old in good health. CDR3 in amino acids: CASSQDQANGYGYTF. The CDR3 nucleotides read TGCGCCAGCAGCCAAGATCAGGCGAATGGGTATGGCTACACCTTC.